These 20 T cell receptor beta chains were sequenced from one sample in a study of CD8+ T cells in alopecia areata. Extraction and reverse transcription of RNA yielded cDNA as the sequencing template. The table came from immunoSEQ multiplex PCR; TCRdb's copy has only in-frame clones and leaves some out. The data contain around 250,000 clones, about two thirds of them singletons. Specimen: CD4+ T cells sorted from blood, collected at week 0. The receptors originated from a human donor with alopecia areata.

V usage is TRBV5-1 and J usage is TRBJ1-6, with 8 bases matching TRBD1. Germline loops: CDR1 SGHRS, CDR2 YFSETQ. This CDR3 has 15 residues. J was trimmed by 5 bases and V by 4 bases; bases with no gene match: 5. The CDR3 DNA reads TGCGCCAGCAGCCGGCAGGGGGCCCATAATTCACCCCTCCACTTT. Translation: CASSRQGAHNSPLHF.

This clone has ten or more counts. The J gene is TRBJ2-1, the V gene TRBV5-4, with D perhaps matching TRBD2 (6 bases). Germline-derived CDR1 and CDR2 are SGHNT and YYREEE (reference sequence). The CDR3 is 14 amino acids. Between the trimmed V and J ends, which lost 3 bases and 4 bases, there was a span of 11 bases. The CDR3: CASSSAGLYNEQFF. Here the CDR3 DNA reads TGTGCCAGCAGCTCCGCGGGACTTTACAATGAGCAGTTCTTC.

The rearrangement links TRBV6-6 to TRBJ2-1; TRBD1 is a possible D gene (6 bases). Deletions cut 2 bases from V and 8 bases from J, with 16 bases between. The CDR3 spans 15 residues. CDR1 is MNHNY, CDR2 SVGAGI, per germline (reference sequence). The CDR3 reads CASSYGSGVADEQFF. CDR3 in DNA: TGTGCCAGCAGTTACGGGTCAGGGGTTGCGGATGAGCAGTTCTTC.

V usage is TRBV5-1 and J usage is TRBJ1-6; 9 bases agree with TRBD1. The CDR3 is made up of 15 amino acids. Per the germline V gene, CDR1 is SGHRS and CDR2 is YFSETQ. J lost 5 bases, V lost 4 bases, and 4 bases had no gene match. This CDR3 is CASSKRTGDNSPLHF. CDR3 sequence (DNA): TGCGCCAGCAGCAAGAGGACAGGGGATAATTCACCCCTCCACTTT.

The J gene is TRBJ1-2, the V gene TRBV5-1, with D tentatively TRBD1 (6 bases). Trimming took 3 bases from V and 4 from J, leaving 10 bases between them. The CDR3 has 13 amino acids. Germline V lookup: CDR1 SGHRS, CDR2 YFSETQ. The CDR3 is CASSSQGFYGYTF. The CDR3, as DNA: TGCGCCAGCAGCTCACAGGGTTTCTATGGCTACACCTTC. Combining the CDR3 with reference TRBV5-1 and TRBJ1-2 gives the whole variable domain KAGVTQTPRYLIKTRGQQVTLSCSPISGHRSVSWYQQTPGQGLQFLFEYFSETQRNKGNFPGRFSGRQFSNSRSEMNVSTLELGDSALYLCASSSQGFYGYTFGSGTRLTVV.

CDR3 residues: CASSDPGSTDTQYF. The CDR3 DNA reads as TGTGCCAGCAGTGATCCGGGATCGACAGATACGCAGTATTTT. This chain uses TRBV25-1 with TRBJ2-3; TRBD2 is a possible D gene (5 bases). Trimming pared 3 bases from V and 3 bases from J, leaving 10 bases between. This CDR3 has 14 residues. Per the germline V gene, CDR1 is MGHDK and CDR2 is SYGVNS.

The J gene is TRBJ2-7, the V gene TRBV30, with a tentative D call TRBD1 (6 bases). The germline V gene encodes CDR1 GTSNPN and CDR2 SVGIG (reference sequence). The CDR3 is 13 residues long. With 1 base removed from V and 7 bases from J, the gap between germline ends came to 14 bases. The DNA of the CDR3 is TGTGCCTGGAGTGCTTCAGGGGTGAGAGAGCAGTACTTC. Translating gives CAWSASGVREQYF.

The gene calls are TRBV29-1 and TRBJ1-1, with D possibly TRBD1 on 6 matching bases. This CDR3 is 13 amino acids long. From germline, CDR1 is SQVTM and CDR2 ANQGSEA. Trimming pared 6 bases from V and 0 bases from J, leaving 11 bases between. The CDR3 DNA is TGCAGCGTGGGGGCGGTCATGAACACTGAAGCTTTCTTT. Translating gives CSVGAVMNTEAFF.

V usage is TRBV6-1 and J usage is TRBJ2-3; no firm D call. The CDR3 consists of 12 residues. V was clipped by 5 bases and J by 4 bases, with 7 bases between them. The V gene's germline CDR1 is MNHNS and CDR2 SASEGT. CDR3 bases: TGTGCCAGCAGTTGGGTCGCAGATACGCAGTATTTT. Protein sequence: CASSWVADTQYF.

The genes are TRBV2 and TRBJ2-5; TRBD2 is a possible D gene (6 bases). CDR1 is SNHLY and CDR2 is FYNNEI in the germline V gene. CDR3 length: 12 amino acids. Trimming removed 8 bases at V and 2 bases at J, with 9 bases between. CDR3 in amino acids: CASRGWQETQYF. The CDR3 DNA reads TGTGCCAGCCGGGGGTGGCAAGAGACCCAGTACTTC.

This CDR3 is CSVTVPVAKNIQYF. As DNA, the CDR3 is TGCAGCGTTACCGTTCCCGTAGCCAAAAACATTCAGTACTTC. This chain joins TRBV29-1 and TRBJ2-4; D is uncertain. The CDR3 extends over 14 amino acids. The V gene lost 5 bases and the J gene lost 0 bases, with 11 bases spanning the gap. The germline V gene encodes CDR1 SQVTM and CDR2 ANQGSEA.

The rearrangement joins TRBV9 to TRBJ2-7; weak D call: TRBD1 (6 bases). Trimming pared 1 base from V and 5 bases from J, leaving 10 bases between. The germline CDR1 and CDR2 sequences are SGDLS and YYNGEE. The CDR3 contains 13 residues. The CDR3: CASSVTGSNEQYF. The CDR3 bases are TGTGCCAGCAGCGTAACAGGGAGCAACGAGCAGTACTTC.

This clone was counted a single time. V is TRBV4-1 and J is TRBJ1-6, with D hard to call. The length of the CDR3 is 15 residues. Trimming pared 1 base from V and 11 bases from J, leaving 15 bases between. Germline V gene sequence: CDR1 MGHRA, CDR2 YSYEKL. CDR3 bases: TGCGCCAGCAGCCAAGGGTCCCTGGGCCCGACACCCCTCCACTTT. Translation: CASSQGSLGPTPLHF.

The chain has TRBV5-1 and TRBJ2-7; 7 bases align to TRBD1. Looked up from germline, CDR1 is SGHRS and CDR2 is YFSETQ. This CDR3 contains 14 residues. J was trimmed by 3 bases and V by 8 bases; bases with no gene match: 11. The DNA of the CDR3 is TGCGCCAGTGCTCCCTTGGGGACAGTCTACGAGCAGTACTTC. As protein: CASAPLGTVYEQYF. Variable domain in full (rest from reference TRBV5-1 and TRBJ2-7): KAGVTQTPRYLIKTRGQQVTLSCSPISGHRSVSWYQQTPGQGLQFLFEYFSETQRNKGNFPGRFSGRQFSNSRSEMNVSTLELGDSALYLCASAPLGTVYEQYFGPGTRLTVT.

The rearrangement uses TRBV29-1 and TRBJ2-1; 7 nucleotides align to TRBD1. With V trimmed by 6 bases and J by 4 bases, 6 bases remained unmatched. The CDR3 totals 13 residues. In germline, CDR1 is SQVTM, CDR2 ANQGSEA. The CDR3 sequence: CSVRDRVYNEQFF. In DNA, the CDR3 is TGCAGCGTCCGGGACAGAGTTTACAATGAGCAGTTCTTC.

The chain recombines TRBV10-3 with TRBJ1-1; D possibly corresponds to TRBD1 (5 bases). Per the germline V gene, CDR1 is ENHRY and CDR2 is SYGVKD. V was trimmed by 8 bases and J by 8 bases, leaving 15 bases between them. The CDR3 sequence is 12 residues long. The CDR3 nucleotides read TGTGCCATCGGGGCCCAGAGGGGAGAAGCTTTCTTT. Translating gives CAIGAQRGEAFF.

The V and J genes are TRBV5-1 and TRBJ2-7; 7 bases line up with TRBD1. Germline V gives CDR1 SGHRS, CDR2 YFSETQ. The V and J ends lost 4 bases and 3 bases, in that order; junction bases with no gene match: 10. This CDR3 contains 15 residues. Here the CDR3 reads CASSEPDRASYEQYF. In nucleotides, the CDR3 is TGCGCCAGCAGCGAACCCGACAGGGCGAGCTACGAGCAGTACTTC.

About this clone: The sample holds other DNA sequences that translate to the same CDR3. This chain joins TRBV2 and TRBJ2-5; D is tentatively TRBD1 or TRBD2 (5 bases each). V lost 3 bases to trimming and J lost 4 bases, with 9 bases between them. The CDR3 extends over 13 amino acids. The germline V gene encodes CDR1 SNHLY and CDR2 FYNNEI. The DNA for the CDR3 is TGTGCCAGCAGTGATGTTGGGGGAGAGACCCAGTACTTC. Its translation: CASSDVGGETQYF.

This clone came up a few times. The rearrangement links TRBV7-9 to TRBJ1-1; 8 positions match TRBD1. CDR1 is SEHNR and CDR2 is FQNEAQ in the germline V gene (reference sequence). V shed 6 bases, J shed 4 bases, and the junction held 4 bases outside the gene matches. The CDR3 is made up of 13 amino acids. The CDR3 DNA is TGTGCCAGCAGTGACAGGGGTGGCACTGAAGCTTTCTTT. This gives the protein CASSDRGGTEAFF.

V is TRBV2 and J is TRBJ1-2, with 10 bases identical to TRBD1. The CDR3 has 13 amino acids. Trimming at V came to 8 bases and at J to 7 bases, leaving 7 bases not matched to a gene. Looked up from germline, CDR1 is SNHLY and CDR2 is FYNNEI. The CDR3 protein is CASVPGQGPGYTF. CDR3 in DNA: TGTGCCAGCGTCCCGGGACAGGGGCCTGGCTACACCTTC. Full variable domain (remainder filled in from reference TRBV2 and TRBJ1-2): EPEVTQTPSHQVTQMGQEVILRCVPISNHLYFYWYRQILGQKVEFLVSFYNNEISEKSEIFDDQFSVERPDGSNFTLKIRSTKLEDSAMYFCASVPGQGPGYTFGSGTRLTVV.